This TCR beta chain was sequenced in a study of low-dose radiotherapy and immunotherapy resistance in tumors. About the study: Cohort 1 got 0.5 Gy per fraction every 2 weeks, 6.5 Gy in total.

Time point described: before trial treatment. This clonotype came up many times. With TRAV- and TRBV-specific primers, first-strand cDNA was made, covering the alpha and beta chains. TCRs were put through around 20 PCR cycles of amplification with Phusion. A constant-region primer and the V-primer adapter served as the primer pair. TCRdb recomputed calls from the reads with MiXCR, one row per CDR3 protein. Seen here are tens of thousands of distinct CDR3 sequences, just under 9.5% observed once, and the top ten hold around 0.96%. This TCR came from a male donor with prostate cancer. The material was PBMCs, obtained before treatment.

The CDR3 reads CAISESGQGGYEQYF. The CDR3 DNA reads TGTGCCATCAGTGAGTCGGGGCAGGGCGGCTACGAGCAGTACTTC. V is TRBV10-3 and J is TRBJ2-7; maybe TRBD1 (5 bases). This CDR3 has 15 amino acids. The ends were cut back, 0 bases at V and 3 bases at J, with 12 bases in the middle. Germline CDR1 is ENHRY and CDR2 is SYGVKD.